This TCR beta chain is from a study of cytomegalovirus exposure and HLA in healthy donors. Regarding the study as a whole: Within the approximately 120 validation repertoires, first-cohort TCR clusters tended to co-occur, according to a later analysis. Specificity for CMV antigens was confirmed in vitro for a few of the CMV-associated chains.

About this clone itself: Its target is unknown.

The V end was cut by 0 bases, the J end by 5 bases, with 6 bases between. This CDR3 comprises 12 residues. Per germline, CDR1 SGHRS and CDR2 YFSETQ. Here immunoSEQ multiplex PCR was the method, and the copy in TCRdb shows in-frame clones only, minus some. The sample consists of 190,000 or so clones, about 80% of them appearing once. The donors formed part of the roughly 110-subject validation cohort, distinct from the approximately 630-subject first cohort. The chain is built from TRBV5-1 and TRBJ2-7, with a tentative D call TRBD1 (5 bases). The sequenced sample was PBMCs. The sequence was obtained from a woman between 18 and 29 years old in good health and CMV-seropositive. The CDR3 nucleotides are TGCGCCAGCAGCTTGGCACAGGACGAGCAGTACTTC. This translates into CASSLAQDEQYF.